These 16 T cell receptor beta chains share one sample of origin, sequenced in a study of blood T cell repertoires in COVID-19. TCRdb's copy holds only in-frame clones and misses some; the assay was immunoSEQ multiplex PCR. This repertoire shows about 250,000 clones, 87% found once; its top ten account for 3%. Sequencing input: peripheral blood. The receptors here all came from a man aged 18 to 30 with active or convalescent COVID-19.

The chain recombines TRBV20-1 with TRBJ1-1; D remains ambiguous. V lost 2 bases and J lost 6, with 7 bases in between. This CDR3 has 11 amino acids. The germline V gene encodes CDR1 DFQATT and CDR2 SNEGSKA (reference sequence). The CDR3 nucleotides read TGCAGTGCTAGACGGGGTTCTGAAGCTTTCTTT. This sequence encodes CSARRGSEAFF.

The genes are TRBV11-2 and TRBJ2-7, with 13 bases aligning to TRBD2. Germline loops: CDR1 SGHAT, CDR2 FQNNGV. The V and J ends lost 3 bases and 0 bases, in that order; junction bases with no gene match: 11. The CDR3 spans 19 residues. CDR3: CASSFTWTSGGSSSYEQYF. CDR3 sequence (DNA): TGTGCCAGCAGCTTTACCTGGACTAGCGGGGGCTCCAGCTCCTACGAGCAGTACTTC. The entire variable domain, with the rest obtained from reference TRBV11-2 and TRBJ2-7, is as follows: EAGVAQSPRYKIIEKRQSVAFWCNPISGHATLYWYQQILGQGPKLLIQFQNNGVVDDSQLPKDRFSAERLKGVDSTLKIQPAKLEDSAVYLCASSFTWTSGGSSSYEQYFGPGTRLTVT.

V and J are TRBV18 and TRBJ1-1, with D uncertain. The CDR3 runs to 13 residues. The germline V gene has CDR1 KGHSH and CDR2 LQKENI. The V end lost 1 base, the J end lost 6 bases, and 9 bases lay between the germline ends. The CDR3 is CASSPLSGSEAFF. DNA of the CDR3: TGTGCCAGCTCACCACTCTCGGGATCTGAAGCTTTCTTT.

The chain links TRBV4-1 to TRBJ2-7, with 7 positions matching TRBD2. The CDR3 extends over 17 amino acids. Germline V CDR1 and CDR2: MGHRA, YSYEKL. V gave up 3 bases and J gave up 0 bases; unmatched junction bases: 11. The CDR3 DNA follows: TGCGCCAGCAGCCATTCATGGGGGGGGATCCCCTCCTACGAGCAGTACTTC. Translating it yields CASSHSWGGIPSYEQYF.

The CDR3 loop reads CASSPRAAQDTQYF. Here the CDR3 DNA reads TGTGCCAGCAGCCCGAGGGCCGCACAGGATACGCAGTATTTT. The chain recombines TRBV7-2 with TRBJ2-3; D perhaps matches TRBD2 (5 bases). V was clipped by 5 bases and J by 6 bases, with 15 bases between them. Germline V CDR1 and CDR2: SGHTA, FQGNSA. CDR3 length equals 14 residues.

CDR3 protein: CASSAPRDSFDKNIQYF. The CDR3 DNA reads as TGTGCCAGCAGCGCCCCCCGGGACAGCTTTGACAAAAACATTCAGTACTTC. This sequence joins TRBV7-2 and TRBJ2-4, with 7 bases identical to TRBD1. The CDR3 is made up of 17 amino acids. Germline lookup yields CDR1 SGHTA and CDR2 FQGNSA. The V and J ends lost 5 bases and 3 bases, in that order; junction bases with no gene match: 13.

This chain uses TRBV29-1 with TRBJ2-7; 7 bases fit TRBD2. The length of the CDR3 is 14 residues. Germline CDR1 and CDR2: SQVTM and ANQGSEA. With V trimmed by 1 base and J by 6 bases, 9 bases remained unmatched. CDR3 bases: TGCAGCGTTGAAGGTGGGGAGGGAGCCAGCGAGCAGTACTTC. Protein: CSVEGGEGASEQYF.

This sequence joins TRBV18 and TRBJ1-6; the match to TRBD1 covers 7 bases. This CDR3 region has 17 residues. The V gene end was trimmed by 6 bases and the J gene end by 7 bases; junction bases not matched to a gene: 15. The germline V gene encodes CDR1 KGHSH and CDR2 LQKENI. The CDR3 here is CASSHQLPRDSNSPLHF. Written as DNA, the CDR3 is TGTGCCAGCTCCCACCAGTTACCTCGGGACAGCAATTCACCCCTCCACTTT.

The chain joins TRBV7-3 to TRBJ2-2; 7 bases map to TRBD1. Trimming at V came to 5 bases and at J to 7 bases, leaving 19 bases not matched to a gene. Germline values: CDR1 SGHTA, CDR2 FQGTGA. This CDR3 is 18 amino acids long. As DNA, the CDR3 is TGTGCCAGCAGCAAAACGGGGTACGAGACAGGGAGCATCGGGGAGCTGTTTTTT. Translated: CASSKTGYETGSIGELFF.

This clone was counted only a few times. This sequence joins TRBV18 and TRBJ1-2; a weak D match, TRBD1 (5 bases). The CDR3 is 14 amino acids. V was shortened by 1 base and J by 8 bases, with 14 bases between the two germline ends. The germline V gene has CDR1 KGHSH and CDR2 LQKENI. CDR3 loop: CASSPLLTENGYTF. The CDR3, as DNA: TGTGCCAGCTCACCACTATTGACAGAAAACGGCTACACCTTC.

This chain uses TRBV3-1 (or the pseudogene TRBV3-2) with TRBJ1-4, with a possible D match to TRBD1 (5 bases). The CDR3 consists of 14 residues. The V and J ends lost 1 base and 6 bases respectively, with 9 bases between them. CDR1 LGHDT and CDR2 YNNKEL come from the germline V gene (reference sequence). Here the CDR3 reads CASSQGGVDEKLFF. The CDR3 DNA follows: TGTGCCAGCAGCCAAGGGGGGGTAGATGAAAAACTGTTTTTT.

The chain carries TRBV27 and TRBJ2-1, with 9 bases that match TRBD2. Germline lookup yields CDR1 MNHEY and CDR2 SMNVEV (reference sequence). The CDR3 is 22 amino acids. V lost 5 bases and J lost 1; bases outside the gene matches: 24. Here the CDR3 reads CASSKGKGGHWASGKSYNEQFF. The CDR3 region has the DNA TGTGCCAGCAGTAAGGGAAAAGGGGGACATTGGGCTAGCGGGAAATCCTACAATGAGCAGTTCTTC.

The rearrangement uses TRBV11-2 and TRBJ1-3, with D unresolved. The CDR3 covers 16 residues. V lost 3 bases to trimming and J lost 0 bases, with 12 bases between them. Germline values: CDR1 SGHAT, CDR2 FQNNGV. The CDR3 region has the DNA TGTGCCAGCAGCTTGATTCACACCTTCTCTGGAAACACCATATATTTT. This translates into CASSLIHTFSGNTIYF.

This chain links TRBV28 with TRBJ1-2; TRBD1 aligns across 9 bases. In germline, CDR1 is MDHEN, CDR2 SYDVKM. CDR3 length equals 14 residues. V was pared by 4 bases and J by 8 bases, with 8 bases of the junction left unmatched. The CDR3 DNA is TGTGCCAGCAGTTACTTAACAGGGGGCGTCGGCTACACCTTC. As protein: CASSYLTGGVGYTF.

This clone was seen more than once but under ten times. V and J are TRBV28 and TRBJ1-2; possibly TRBD1 for D (5 bases). The CDR3 spans 15 residues. Looked up from germline, CDR1 is MDHEN and CDR2 is SYDVKM. V dropped 5 bases and J dropped 9 bases, with 22 bases sitting between them. CDR3 DNA sequence: TGTGCCAGCAGTCCCCCGGGCGGGACTGCGGAGCGCTACACCTTC. This codes for CASSPPGGTAERYTF.

The chain combines TRBV5-1 with TRBJ1-2; TRBD1 is a possible D gene (6 bases). CDR3 length: 14 amino acids. The V gene lost 2 bases and the J gene lost 1 base, with 9 bases spanning the gap. The V gene's germline CDR1 is SGHRS and CDR2 YFSETQ. The CDR3 nucleotides read TGCGCCAGCAGCTTAATGGACAGTAACTATGGCTACACCTTC. Its protein is CASSLMDSNYGYTF.